Listed here are 16 T cell receptor beta chains from one sample, sequenced in a study of T cell responses to AZD1222 COVID-19 vaccine. Measured with immunoSEQ multiplex PCR; TCRdb has only the in-frame clones, and not every one. This sample has over 100,000 clones, with roughly nine tenths found just once. The sequencing used peripheral blood, collected on day 0 of AZD1222 vaccination. The source is an adult in good health.

This chain links TRBV7-9 with TRBJ1-4, with D maybe TRBD1 (5 bases). The germline CDR1 and CDR2 sequences are SEHNR and FQNEAQ (reference sequence). The CDR3 sequence is 14 residues long. With 7 bases removed from V and 5 bases from J, the gap between germline ends came to 14 bases. CDR3 loop: CASTRRQTNEKLFF. CDR3 coding DNA: TGTGCCAGCACCCGCCGACAGACCAATGAAAAACTGTTTTTT.

The chain is built from TRBV12-3 or TRBV12-4 and TRBJ1-1; D call uncertain. Between the trimmed V and J ends, which lost 5 bases and 3 bases, there was a span of 4 bases. The CDR3 loop spans 11 amino acids. The CDR3 coding sequence is TGTGCCAGCAGTACGTACACTGAAGCTTTCTTT. It codes for CASSTYTEAFF.

This rearrangement joins TRBV2 to TRBJ2-3; D is ambiguous. Germline CDR1 is SNHLY and CDR2 is FYNNEI. This CDR3 comprises 10 residues. The V end was cut by 8 bases, the J end by 10 bases, with 10 bases between. The CDR3 here is CASEEVAQYF. In DNA form, the CDR3 reads TGTGCCAGCGAGGAAGTTGCGCAGTATTTT.

This chain links TRBV18 with TRBJ2-5, with a weak D call TRBD1 (6 bases). Per the germline V gene, CDR1 is KGHSH and CDR2 is LQKENI. The CDR3 is 15 amino acids. V lost 4 bases and J lost 1, with 13 bases in between. The CDR3 DNA is TGTGCCAGCTCACGGCACCCAGGGGTCCAAGAGACCCAGTACTTC. Translation: CASSRHPGVQETQYF.

V is TRBV21-1 and J is TRBJ2-7; the D call of TRBD1 is as the table states it, not checked on the DNA. TRBV21-1 represents a pseudogene. The CDR3 spans 14 residues. CDR3 in amino acids: CASSKVGDNYEQYF. CDR3 nucleotide sequence: TGTGCCAGCAGCAAAGTAGGCGACAATTACGAGCAGTACTTC.

The sample holds one count of this clone. This chain joins TRBV5-1 and TRBJ1-1; D remains unclear. The CDR3 consists of 14 residues. Between the trimmed V and J ends, which lost 4 bases and 6 bases, there was a span of 16 bases. Germline values: CDR1 SGHRS, CDR2 YFSETQ. In nucleotides, the CDR3 is TGCGCCAGCAGCGTGCTCACCTTCGGACCTGAAGCTTTCTTT. Its protein is CASSVLTFGPEAFF.

The CDR3 reads CASSRGGETQYF. CDR3 bases: TGTGCCAGCAGCCGGGGAGGGGAGACCCAGTACTTC. The chain combines TRBV7-3 with TRBJ2-5, with 7 bases aligning to TRBD2. This CDR3 is built from 12 residues. The J segment lost 5 bases and the V segment lost 5 bases, leaving 2 bases of the junction unmatched. The germline CDR1 and CDR2 sequences are SGHTA and FQGTGA.

This sequence joins TRBV10-3 and TRBJ1-1, with D unclear. CDR1 is ENHRY and CDR2 is SYGVKD in the germline V gene. The CDR3 is made up of 12 amino acids. Trimming took off 8 bases at V and 3 bases at J, with 10 bases between the two ends. For the CDR3, the DNA is TGTGCCATCTCAAGGGCGGACACTGAAGCTTTCTTT. Translation gives CAISRADTEAFF.

This chain uses TRBV6-6 with TRBJ1-5; D is undetermined. The CDR3 has 11 amino acids. The V end lost 8 bases, the J end lost 11 bases, and 13 bases lay between the germline ends. CDR1 and CDR2 from the germline V gene are MNHNY and SVGAGI (reference sequence). Here the CDR3 reads CASRDTGSQHF. CDR3 sequence (DNA): TGTGCCAGCCGCGACACTGGTTCCCAGCATTTT.

As to this clone: This specimen includes other DNA sequences encoding the same CDR3. The chain employs TRBV5-1 and TRBJ2-1; the D is unclear. The germline V gene encodes CDR1 SGHRS and CDR2 YFSETQ. There are 14 residues in the CDR3. The V end lost 0 bases, the J end lost 0 bases, and 4 bases lay between the germline ends. The chain's CDR3 is CASSLGGSYNEQFF. The CDR3 region has the DNA TGCGCCAGCAGCTTGGGGGGCTCCTACAATGAGCAGTTCTTC.

This rearrangement joins TRBV27 to TRBJ2-1; D perhaps matches TRBD2 (6 bases). V was clipped by 4 bases and J by 3 bases, with 13 bases between them. Germline CDR1 reads MNHEY; CDR2 reads SMNVEV (reference sequence). This CDR3 spans 15 amino acids. CDR3 coding DNA: TGTGCCAGCAGTTCAAGGTCCGGGGGCTACAATGAGCAGTTCTTC. Protein product: CASSSRSGGYNEQFF.

This clone was found a few times. This chain joins TRBV7-9 and TRBJ1-4; D is ambiguous. Trimming removed 10 bases at V and 0 bases at J, with 6 bases between. CDR1 and CDR2 from the germline V gene are SEHNR and FQNEAQ (reference sequence). The CDR3 totals 12 residues. The CDR3 DNA is TGTGCCACCCTTGCAACTAATGAAAAACTGTTTTTT. Its translation is CATLATNEKLFF.

This clone was counted a few times. The gene calls are TRBV18 and TRBJ2-1; 8 nucleotides align to TRBD2. This CDR3 spans 14 amino acids. Looked up from germline, CDR1 is KGHSH and CDR2 is LQKENI. With V trimmed by 4 bases and J by 9 bases, 8 bases remained unmatched. The CDR3 region is CASSQGTSLSEQFF. The CDR3 coding sequence is TGTGCCAGCTCACAAGGGACTAGTCTCAGTGAGCAGTTCTTC.

The chain combines TRBV20-1 with TRBJ1-5; a possible D gene is TRBD1 (6 bases). The CDR3 consists of 13 residues. V was pared by 3 bases and J by 9 bases, with 15 bases between. CDR1 and CDR2 (germline): DFQATT, SNEGSKA (reference sequence). This chain's CDR3 is CSASRGGPGPQHF. The CDR3 coding sequence is TGCAGTGCTAGTAGAGGGGGGCCAGGGCCCCAGCATTTT.

The genes are TRBV9 and TRBJ2-1, with TRBD2 matching 9 bases. This CDR3 has 15 residues. Germline lookup yields CDR1 SGDLS and CDR2 YYNGEE. Trimming took 6 bases from V and 9 from J; bases not matched to a gene: 13. Written as DNA, the CDR3 is TGTGCCAGCAAGGAGCGGGGGGATTTTACGAGTGAGCAGTTCTTC. Amino acids: CASKERGDFTSEQFF.

The gene calls are TRBV30 and TRBJ1-5; D might be TRBD1 (5 bases). The CDR3 totals 17 residues. Germline assignment: CDR1 GTSNPN and CDR2 SVGIG (reference sequence). Trimming pared 2 bases from V and 0 bases from J, leaving 17 bases between. CDR3 nucleotides: TGTGCCTGGAGTAGGGGCTTTGCAGGCTATAGCAATCAGCCCCAGCATTTT. Encoded protein: CAWSRGFAGYSNQPQHF.